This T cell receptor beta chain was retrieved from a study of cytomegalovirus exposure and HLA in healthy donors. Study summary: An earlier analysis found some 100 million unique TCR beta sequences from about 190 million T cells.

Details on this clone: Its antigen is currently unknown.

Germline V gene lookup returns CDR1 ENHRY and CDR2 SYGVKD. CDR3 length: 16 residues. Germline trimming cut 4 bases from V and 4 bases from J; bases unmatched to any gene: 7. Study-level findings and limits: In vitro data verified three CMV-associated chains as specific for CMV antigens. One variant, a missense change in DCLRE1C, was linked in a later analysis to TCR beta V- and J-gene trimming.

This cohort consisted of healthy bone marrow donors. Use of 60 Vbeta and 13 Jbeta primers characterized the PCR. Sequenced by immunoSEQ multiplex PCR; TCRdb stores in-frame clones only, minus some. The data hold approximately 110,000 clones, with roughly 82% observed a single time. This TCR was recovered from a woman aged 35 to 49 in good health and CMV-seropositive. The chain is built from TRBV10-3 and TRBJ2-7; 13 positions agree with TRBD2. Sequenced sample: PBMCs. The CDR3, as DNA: TGTGCCATCAGTGGGACTAGCGGGAGAAGCGGGTACGAGCAGTACTTC. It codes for CAISGTSGRSGYEQYF.